These 23 T cell receptor beta chains were sequenced from one sample in a study of radiotherapy plus CTLA-4 blockade in lung cancer. Some clones are missing from TCRdb's copy, which holds only in-frame ones; the method was immunoSEQ multiplex PCR. This sample has 110,000 or so clones, with 78% found just once. The material was peripheral blood, obtained from a patient treated with radiotherapy plus ipilimumab. The source is a human donor with non-small cell lung cancer who had a partial response to radiotherapy plus ipilimumab.

The chain combines TRBV5-1 with TRBJ1-1, with D hard to call. Germline V gives CDR1 SGHRS, CDR2 YFSETQ. With 4 bases removed from V and 2 bases from J, the gap between germline ends came to 12 bases. The CDR3 length is 14 residues. CDR3 sequence: CASSGGGLNTEAFF. In DNA, the CDR3 is TGCGCCAGCAGCGGCGGAGGACTAAACACTGAAGCTTTCTTT.

This chain connects TRBV30 to TRBJ2-6, with D unresolved. This CDR3 is built from 14 residues. CDR1 and CDR2 (germline): GTSNPN, SVGIG (reference sequence). The germline V and J ends were trimmed by 0 bases and 3 bases, with 6 bases remaining between them. The CDR3 region has the DNA TGTGCCTGGAGTGTGGCAGGTGGGGCCAACGTCCTGACTTTC. As protein: CAWSVAGGANVLTF.

V is TRBV2 and J is TRBJ2-4, with 7 bases that match TRBD2. The length of the CDR3 is 14 residues. V lost 3 bases, J lost 6 bases, and 5 bases stayed unmatched. CDR1 and CDR2 from the germline V gene are SNHLY and FYNNEI. This CDR3 reads CASSDGRERNIQYF. The CDR3 nucleotides are TGTGCCAGCAGTGATGGGCGGGAGAGAAACATTCAGTACTTC.

The rearrangement links TRBV7-2 to TRBJ2-7, with a tentative D call TRBD2 (6 bases). Germline CDR1 and CDR2: SGHTA and FQGNSA. The length of the CDR3 is 16 residues. The V end lost 5 bases, the J end lost 2 bases, and 19 bases lay between the germline ends. CDR3: CASSPRVAGLTYEQYF. The CDR3 nucleotides read TGTGCCAGCAGCCCACGGGTGGCGGGACTGACCTACGAGCAGTACTTC.

CDR3 amino acids: CASSQGQGGQFF. DNA of the CDR3: TGCGCCAGCAGCCAAGGACAGGGCGGGCAGTTCTTC. The J gene is TRBJ2-1, the V gene TRBV4-1; the match to TRBD1 covers 7 bases. Per germline, CDR1 MGHRA and CDR2 YSYEKL. The CDR3 is 12 residues long. The trim removed 1 base at V and 12 bases at J, leaving 3 bases unmatched.

This clone showed up just once. The chain carries TRBV5-1 and TRBJ1-1; D possibly corresponds to TRBD1 (6 bases). The CDR3 runs 14 residues. Germline CDR1 SGHRS, CDR2 YFSETQ. Trimming stripped 7 bases from V and 1 base from J, with 14 bases between. In nucleotides, the CDR3 is TGCGCCAGCCGGGACACAACATCGAACACTGAAGCTTTCTTT. This translates into CASRDTTSNTEAFF.

The chain recombines TRBV15 with TRBJ2-4; D is perhaps TRBD1 (5 bases). CDR1 is LNHNV, CDR2 YYDKDF, per germline (reference sequence). The CDR3 runs to 14 residues. The ends were cut back, 1 base at V and 3 bases at J, with 7 bases in the middle. The CDR3 sequence is CATSRGQYKNIQYF. The CDR3 DNA is TGTGCCACCAGCAGAGGACAGTACAAAAACATTCAGTACTTC.

The genes are TRBV5-6 and TRBJ1-1; D remains unclear. V dropped 0 bases and J dropped 1 base, with 13 bases sitting between them. The CDR3 spans 16 residues. The germline CDR1 and CDR2 sequences are SGHDT and YYEEEE. CDR3 residues: CASSLAPTIGNTEAFF. The CDR3 DNA follows: TGTGCCAGCAGCTTGGCCCCTACGATCGGGAACACTGAAGCTTTCTTT.

There are a few counts of this clone. The V and J genes are TRBV7-9 and TRBJ2-7; 8 bases map to TRBD1. The CDR3 sequence is 15 residues long. Germline lookup yields CDR1 SEHNR and CDR2 FQNEAQ (reference sequence). With 5 bases clipped from V and 7 bases from J, the junction kept 13 bases outside the gene matches. The CDR3 region has the DNA TGTGCCAGCAGCGCCGGGACAGGAGGAGGACGGGAGCAGTACTTC. This sequence encodes CASSAGTGGGREQYF.

The rearrangement links TRBV2 to TRBJ1-4; perhaps TRBD1 as D (5 bases). The CDR3 loop spans 12 amino acids. Trimming removed 6 bases at V and 7 bases at J, with 9 bases between. The germline V gene has CDR1 SNHLY and CDR2 FYNNEI. CDR3 protein: CASRQESEKLFF. The CDR3 DNA follows: TGTGCCAGCAGACAGGAGAGTGAAAAACTGTTTTTT. Combining the CDR3 with reference TRBV2 and TRBJ1-4 gives the whole variable domain EPEVTQTPSHQVTQMGQEVILRCVPISNHLYFYWYRQILGQKVEFLVSFYNNEISEKSEIFDDQFSVERPDGSNFTLKIRSTKLEDSAMYFCASRQESEKLFFGSGTQLSVL.

The chain uses TRBV19 and TRBJ2-5, with unresolved D. This CDR3 is built from 13 residues. The V end lost 6 bases, the J end lost 5 bases, and 13 bases lay between the germline ends. The V gene's germline CDR1 is LNHDA and CDR2 SQIVND (reference sequence). The CDR3 bases are TGTGCCAGTAGCACAGCCGCGCAGGAGACCCAGTACTTC. Translating it yields CASSTAAQETQYF.

The chain joins TRBV28 to TRBJ1-5; TRBD1 aligns across 8 bases. Per germline, CDR1 MDHEN and CDR2 SYDVKM. The trim removed 2 bases at V and 9 bases at J, leaving 6 bases unmatched. This CDR3 is built from 14 residues. CDR3 protein: CASSLGTGLAPQHF. As DNA, the CDR3 is TGTGCCAGCAGTTTAGGGACAGGCTTGGCGCCCCAGCATTTT.

In this sample, this clone turned up once. The V and J genes are TRBV6-5 and TRBJ1-4; D possibly corresponds to TRBD1 (5 bases). The germline V gene has CDR1 MNHEY and CDR2 SVGAGI. Trimming removed 4 bases at V and 4 bases at J, with 13 bases between. The CDR3 is 15 residues long. This CDR3 is CASSLVPGVNEKLFF. In DNA, the CDR3 is TGTGCCAGCAGTTTAGTGCCGGGGGTTAATGAAAAACTGTTTTTT.

This clone was seen a handful of times. The chain uses TRBV18 and TRBJ1-1, with D unclear. CDR3 length equals 13 residues. Trimming removed 5 bases at V and 1 base at J, with 8 bases between. Germline CDR1 is KGHSH and CDR2 is LQKENI. CDR3 DNA sequence: TGTGCCAGCTCATCGCGGCAGAACACTGAAGCTTTCTTT. Encoded protein: CASSSRQNTEAFF.

The J gene is TRBJ1-1, the V gene TRBV7-2; 7 nucleotides match TRBD1. CDR3 length: 14 amino acids. Trimming cost V 3 bases and J 1 base; bases outside gene matches: 2. The germline gives CDR1 SGHTA, CDR2 FQGNSA. In DNA form, the CDR3 reads TGTGCCAGCAGCTTTTGGGACAGGAACACTGAAGCTTTCTTT. Translated, it gives CASSFWDRNTEAFF.

This clone has a handful of counts. At the DNA level, this CDR3 is encoded by other sequences in the same sample as well. The J gene is TRBJ2-7, the V gene TRBV27; D uncertain. Trimming took 4 bases from V and 0 from J, leaving 7 bases between them. CDR3 length: 13 residues. Germline CDR1 MNHEY, CDR2 SMNVEV (reference sequence). This chain's CDR3 is CASSYRDSYEQYF. The CDR3, as DNA: TGTGCCAGCAGTTACCGCGACTCCTACGAGCAGTACTTC.

This rearrangement joins TRBV7-9 to TRBJ1-1; D perhaps matches TRBD1 (5 bases). Trimming shortened V by 1 base and J by 2 bases, and 14 bases separated the two germline ends. The CDR3 consists of 16 residues. The germline gives CDR1 SEHNR, CDR2 FQNEAQ (reference sequence). In nucleotides, the CDR3 is TGTGCCAGCAGCTTAGACCTGACAGCCTTAAACACTGAAGCTTTCTTT. Translating gives CASSLDLTALNTEAFF. Full variable domain (missing parts from reference TRBV7-9 and TRBJ1-1): DTGVSQNPRHKITKRGQNVTFRCDPISEHNRLYWYRQTLGQGPEFLTYFQNEAQLEKSRLLSDRFSAERPKGSFSTLEIQRTEQGDSAMYLCASSLDLTALNTEAFFGQGTRLTVV.

This chain joins TRBV5-1 and TRBJ2-5; D may be TRBD2 (7 bases). The ends were cut back, 3 bases at V and 1 base at J, with 13 bases in the middle. The CDR3 extends over 15 amino acids. Germline CDR1 SGHRS, CDR2 YFSETQ. CDR3 sequence reads: CASSSFRGAQETQYF. CDR3 coding DNA: TGCGCCAGCAGCTCCTTCCGGGGGGCCCAAGAGACCCAGTACTTC.

V usage is TRBV7-3 and J usage is TRBJ2-2; D is possibly TRBD1 (6 bases). Germline CDR1 is SGHTA and CDR2 is FQGTGA. The length of the CDR3 is 14 residues. The V and J ends lost 6 bases and 6 bases respectively, with 14 bases between them. CDR3 in amino acids: CASSRERGSGELFF. In DNA, the CDR3 is TGTGCCAGCAGTCGAGAAAGGGGGTCCGGGGAGCTGTTTTTT.

The chain uses TRBV28 and TRBJ2-7, with 14 bases that match TRBD2. Germline V gene data show CDR1 as MDHEN and CDR2 as SYDVKM. CDR3 length: 16 residues. Trimming cost V 5 bases and J 2 bases; bases outside gene matches: 5. The CDR3 sequence is CASSPQGLAGAYEQYV. As DNA, the CDR3 is TGTGCCAGCAGTCCCCAGGGACTAGCGGGAGCCTACGAGCAGTACGTC.

The V and J genes are TRBV10-1 and TRBJ2-2; D perhaps matches TRBD2 (6 bases). This CDR3 region has 15 residues. Trimming cost V 3 bases and J 8 bases, with 16 bases left between them. Germline V CDR1 and CDR2: WNHNN, SYGVQD (reference sequence). The CDR3 DNA reads TGCGCCAGCAGTGACCGGGAGAGGGATTCGGGGGAGCTGTTTTTT. Translating gives CASSDRERDSGELFF.

CDR3 region: CASSYAVTGVGSPLHF. As DNA, the CDR3 is TGTGCCAGCAGTTACGCGGTGACAGGGGTTGGGTCACCCCTCCACTTT. This chain joins TRBV6-5 and TRBJ1-6; TRBD1 matches 8 bases. The ends lost 2 bases at V and 10 bases at J; junction bases unmatched: 10. The CDR3 totals 16 residues. CDR1 is MNHEY, CDR2 SVGAGI, per germline.

This rearrangement joins TRBV9 to TRBJ2-3; TRBD2 matches 9 bases. Trimming at V came to 0 bases and at J to 1 base, leaving 6 bases not matched to a gene. CDR3 length: 17 residues. Germline loops: CDR1 SGDLS, CDR2 YYNGEE. Here the CDR3 DNA reads TGTGCCAGCAGCGTAGTCCTAGCGGGGAGAGGCACAGATACGCAGTATTTT. As protein: CASSVVLAGRGTDTQYF.